One sample yielded the 14 T cell receptor beta chains listed below, sequenced in a study of shared clonotypes between healthy human individuals. Produced via immunoSEQ multiplex PCR; TCRdb's table is partial and in-frame only. In the table there are roughly 2.2 million clones, less than 95% of which are singletons. Sequenced input: naive CD4+ T cells from PBMCs. Subset indicated: CD45RA+ positively selected. These receptors originate from a man younger than 35 in good health. Some clones in this sample may be carry-over from other donors' samples.

The chain has TRBV18 and TRBJ2-2, with TRBD1 matching over 12 bases. The CDR3 is 18 residues long. The trim removed 0 bases at V and 5 bases at J, leaving 7 bases unmatched. CDR1 KGHSH and CDR2 LQKENI come from the germline V gene. CDR3 sequence (DNA): TGTGCCAGCTCACCACCTAATCCGGGACAGGGGGCGACCGGGGAGCTGTTTTTT. It specifies CASSPPNPGQGATGELFF.

The chain recombines TRBV6-6 with TRBJ1-2; D gene ambiguous. The V end lost 8 bases, the J end lost 8 bases, and 27 bases lay between the germline ends. The CDR3 is 16 residues long. Germline assignment: CDR1 MNHNY and CDR2 SVGAGI (reference sequence). DNA for the CDR3: TGTGCCAGCGCTAGGGAGCAGATAACGCCAGGCGGCGGCTACACCTTC. Its protein is CASAREQITPGGGYTF.

This clone was detected only once. The chain has TRBV2 and TRBJ2-3, with 7 positions matching TRBD1. Germline CDR1 is SNHLY and CDR2 is FYNNEI. V trimming: 9 bases; J trimming: 0 bases; junction bases outside the gene matches: 3. This CDR3 is 13 amino acids long. CDR3 coding DNA: TGTGCCAGAGACAGGGATAGCACAGATACGCAGTATTTT. Translating gives CARDRDSTDTQYF.

As to this clone: Additional DNA sequences in this sample encode the identical CDR3. The chain's CDR3 is CASSPTSSYEQYF. The CDR3 DNA reads TGTGCCAGCAGCCCGACTAGCTCCTACGAGCAGTACTTC. This chain uses TRBV7-9 with TRBJ2-7; possibly TRBD2 for D (6 bases). The CDR3 length is 13 residues. Germline V lookup: CDR1 SEHNR, CDR2 FQNEAQ (reference sequence). V lost 5 bases, J lost 0 bases, and 8 bases lay in between.

This clone was seen a few times. The genes are TRBV18 and TRBJ1-2, with D unclear. Germline CDR1 is KGHSH and CDR2 is LQKENI. This CDR3 region has 12 residues. Trimming pared 0 bases from V and 8 bases from J, leaving 7 bases between. The CDR3 bases are TGTGCCAGCTCACCACCTCTGGGAGGCTACACCTTC. It yields the protein CASSPPLGGYTF.

V is TRBV19 and J is TRBJ2-7; weak D call: TRBD1 (6 bases). V was trimmed by 4 bases and J by 6 bases, leaving 16 bases between them. CDR3 size: 14 residues. CDR1 is LNHDA, CDR2 SQIVND, per germline (reference sequence). The CDR3 protein is CASSRTQGSLEQYF. The CDR3 region has the DNA TGTGCCAGTAGTAGGACGCAGGGGTCCCTCGAGCAGTACTTC.

The chain carries TRBV7-8 and TRBJ2-5; D might be TRBD2 (7 bases). CDR3 length: 14 amino acids. V was pared by 3 bases and J by 5 bases, with 13 bases between. From germline, CDR1 is SGHVS and CDR2 FQNEAQ. This CDR3 reads CASSFEGGKETQYF. CDR3 coding DNA: TGTGCCAGCAGCTTTGAGGGGGGGAAGGAGACCCAGTACTTC.

With regard to this clone: This sample also contains other DNA sequences that code for the same CDR3. The CDR3: CSVEGRSSYNEQFF. CDR3 in DNA: TGCAGCGTTGAGGGGCGGAGCTCCTACAATGAGCAGTTCTTC. This sequence joins TRBV29-1 and TRBJ2-1, with a weak D call TRBD1 (5 bases). V was shortened by 3 bases and J by 0 bases, with 9 bases between the two germline ends. The CDR3 length is 14 residues. CDR1 and CDR2 from the germline V gene are SQVTM and ANQGSEA.

The chain carries TRBV7-2 and TRBJ1-2; no firm D call. V gave up 2 bases and J gave up 2 bases, with 6 bases separating them. CDR1 is SGHTA and CDR2 is FQGNSA in the germline V gene. The CDR3 extends over 13 amino acids. This chain's CDR3 is CASSLPGNYGYTF. The CDR3, as DNA: TGTGCCAGCAGCTTACCTGGGAACTATGGCTACACCTTC.

The chain employs TRBV11-2 and TRBJ2-7, with D possibly matching TRBD1 (6 bases). Per the germline V gene, CDR1 is SGHAT and CDR2 is FQNNGV. Trimming cost V 5 bases and J 1 base, with 15 bases left between them. The CDR3 spans 15 residues. The CDR3: CASSPTGFSSYEQYF. CDR3 coding DNA: TGTGCCAGCAGCCCCACAGGGTTCTCTTCCTACGAGCAGTACTTC. Full variable domain (rest looked up from reference TRBV11-2 and TRBJ2-7): EAGVAQSPRYKIIEKRQSVAFWCNPISGHATLYWYQQILGQGPKLLIQFQNNGVVDDSQLPKDRFSAERLKGVDSTLKIQPAKLEDSAVYLCASSPTGFSSYEQYFGPGTRLTVT.

The chain joins TRBV4-1 to TRBJ2-3; TRBD1 agrees at 8 bases. J lost 5 bases, V lost 0 bases, and 10 bases had no gene match. This CDR3 is 17 amino acids long. Germline assignment: CDR1 MGHRA and CDR2 YSYEKL. The chain's CDR3 is CASSQELRGQGIDTQYF. CDR3 DNA sequence: TGCGCCAGCAGCCAAGAGTTAAGAGGACAGGGAATAGATACGCAGTATTTT.

The CDR3 loop reads CASSGINTDTQYF. The CDR3, as DNA: TGTGCCAGCTCAGGCATCAACACAGATACGCAGTATTTT. The gene calls are TRBV18 and TRBJ2-3; D gene ambiguous. V gave up 5 bases and J gave up 2 bases, with 8 bases separating them. CDR3 length: 13 residues. Per the germline V gene, CDR1 is KGHSH and CDR2 is LQKENI.

This clone is a singleton in its sample. The chain combines TRBV4-3 with TRBJ2-3; D remains ambiguous. The CDR3 is 15 residues long. The V gene's germline CDR1 is LGHNA and CDR2 YSLEER. Trimming removed 0 bases at V and 2 bases at J, with 9 bases between. DNA of the CDR3: TGCGCCAGCAGCCAAGATTCCCGGAACACAGATACGCAGTATTTT. It yields the protein CASSQDSRNTDTQYF.

This clone was counted a few times. Here the CDR3 reads CASSMPGLAGYNEQFF. DNA of the CDR3: TGCGCCAGCAGCATGCCGGGACTAGCGGGTTACAATGAGCAGTTCTTC. The chain links TRBV5-1 to TRBJ2-1; TRBD2 aligns across 12 bases. Germline V gives CDR1 SGHRS, CDR2 YFSETQ. V gave up 4 bases and J gave up 4 bases; unmatched junction bases: 6. This CDR3 contains 16 residues. Together with reference TRBV5-1 and TRBJ2-1, the CDR3 gives the full variable domain: KAGVTQTPRYLIKTRGQQVTLSCSPISGHRSVSWYQQTPGQGLQFLFEYFSETQRNKGNFPGRFSGRQFSNSRSEMNVSTLELGDSALYLCASSMPGLAGYNEQFFGPGTRLTVL.